This T cell receptor (beta chain) originates from a study of T-cell reconstitution after alpha-beta-depleted transplantation in children. Unique molecular identifiers were used to barcode this TCRbeta library. TCRdb ran MiXCR on the PCR reads and lists one entry per CDR3 protein. The sample yields about 830,000 distinct CDR3 sequences, around 15% seen once. This CDR3 has 15 amino acids. Germline V gene data show CDR1 as SGHDT and CDR2 as YYEEEE. V shed 3 bases, J shed 3 bases, and the junction held 2 bases outside the gene matches. The rearrangement links TRBV5-6 to TRBJ2-2, with 10 positions matching TRBD1. The sample consisted of PBMCs, mostly from graft donor cells, taken 360 days after TCRalphabeta/CD19-depleted stem cell transplant. This sequence originates from a male patient younger than 18 who had a stem cell transplant for acute lymphoblastic leukemia, so the T cells may come from the graft donor. In nucleotides, the CDR3 is TGTGCCAGCAGCTGGGACAGGGGATACACCGGGGAGCTGTTTTTT. As protein: CASSWDRGYTGELFF.